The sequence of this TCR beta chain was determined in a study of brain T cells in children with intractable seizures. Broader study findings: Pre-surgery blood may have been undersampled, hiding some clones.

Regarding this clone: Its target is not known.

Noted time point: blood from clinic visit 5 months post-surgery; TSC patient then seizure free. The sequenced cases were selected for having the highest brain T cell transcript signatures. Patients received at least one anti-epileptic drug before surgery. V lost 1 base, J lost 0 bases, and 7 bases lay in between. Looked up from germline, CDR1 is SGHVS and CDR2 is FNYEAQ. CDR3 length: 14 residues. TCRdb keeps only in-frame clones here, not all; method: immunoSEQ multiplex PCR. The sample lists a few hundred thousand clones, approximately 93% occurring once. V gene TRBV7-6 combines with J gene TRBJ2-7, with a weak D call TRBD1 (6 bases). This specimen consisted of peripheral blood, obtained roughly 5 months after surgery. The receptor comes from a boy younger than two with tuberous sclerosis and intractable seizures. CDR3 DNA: TGTGCCAGCAGCTTAGAGACAGGCTCCTACGAGCAGTACTTC. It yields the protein CASSLETGSYEQYF.